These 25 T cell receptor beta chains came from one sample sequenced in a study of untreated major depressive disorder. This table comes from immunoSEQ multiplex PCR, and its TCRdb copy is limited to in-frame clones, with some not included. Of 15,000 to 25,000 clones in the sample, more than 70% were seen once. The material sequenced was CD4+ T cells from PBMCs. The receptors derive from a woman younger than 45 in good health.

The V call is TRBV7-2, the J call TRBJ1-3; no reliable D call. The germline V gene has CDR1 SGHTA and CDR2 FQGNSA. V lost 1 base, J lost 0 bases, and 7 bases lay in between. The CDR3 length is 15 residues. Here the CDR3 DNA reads TGTGCCAGCAGCTTAGAAAGGCTCTCTGGAAACACCATATATTTT. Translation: CASSLERLSGNTIYF.

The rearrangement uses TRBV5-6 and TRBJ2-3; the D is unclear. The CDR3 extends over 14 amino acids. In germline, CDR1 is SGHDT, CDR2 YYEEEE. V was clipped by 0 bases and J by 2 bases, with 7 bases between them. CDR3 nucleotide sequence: TGTGCCAGCAGCTTGGGTGGGTACACAGATACGCAGTATTTT. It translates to CASSLGGYTDTQYF.

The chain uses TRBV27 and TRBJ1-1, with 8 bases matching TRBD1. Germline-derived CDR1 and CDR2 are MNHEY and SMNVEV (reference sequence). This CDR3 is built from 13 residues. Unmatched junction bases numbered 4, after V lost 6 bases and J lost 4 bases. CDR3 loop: CASRGQGSTEAFF. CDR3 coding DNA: TGTGCCAGCAGAGGACAGGGATCCACTGAAGCTTTCTTT.

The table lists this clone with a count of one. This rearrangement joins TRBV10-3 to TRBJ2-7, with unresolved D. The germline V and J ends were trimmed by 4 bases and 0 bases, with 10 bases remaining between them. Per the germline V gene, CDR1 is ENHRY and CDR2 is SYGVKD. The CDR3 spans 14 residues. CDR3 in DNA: TGTGCCATCAGTGTAGCCCTTAGCTCCTACGAGCAGTACTTC. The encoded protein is CAISVALSSYEQYF.

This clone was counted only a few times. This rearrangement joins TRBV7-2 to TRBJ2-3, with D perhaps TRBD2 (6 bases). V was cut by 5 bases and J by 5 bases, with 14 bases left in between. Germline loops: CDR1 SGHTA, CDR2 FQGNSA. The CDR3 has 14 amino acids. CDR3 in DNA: TGTGCCAGCAGCCCCCCGGGGGTAATAGATACGCAGTATTTT. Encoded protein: CASSPPGVIDTQYF.

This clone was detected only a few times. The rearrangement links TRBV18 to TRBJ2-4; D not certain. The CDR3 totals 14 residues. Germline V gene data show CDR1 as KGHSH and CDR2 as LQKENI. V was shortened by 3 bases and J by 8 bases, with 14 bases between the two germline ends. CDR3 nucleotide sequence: TGTGCCAGCTCACCGTTAGGGCGGATAGACATTCAGTACTTC. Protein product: CASSPLGRIDIQYF.

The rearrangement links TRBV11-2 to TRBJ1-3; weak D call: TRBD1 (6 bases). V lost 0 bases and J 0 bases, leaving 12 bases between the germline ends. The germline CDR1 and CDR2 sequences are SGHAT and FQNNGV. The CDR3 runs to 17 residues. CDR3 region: CASSLDRGQNSGNTIYF. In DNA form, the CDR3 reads TGTGCCAGCAGCTTAGATCGAGGACAGAACTCTGGAAACACCATATATTTT.

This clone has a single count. The CDR3 coding sequence is TGTGCCAGTGGAACTACCGGGGAGCTGTTTTTT. Translated: CASGTTGELFF. The chain couples TRBV6-5 to TRBJ2-2, with unresolved D. The CDR3 contains 11 residues. With 9 bases removed from V and 5 bases from J, the gap between germline ends came to 7 bases. Germline values: CDR1 MNHEY, CDR2 SVGAGI.

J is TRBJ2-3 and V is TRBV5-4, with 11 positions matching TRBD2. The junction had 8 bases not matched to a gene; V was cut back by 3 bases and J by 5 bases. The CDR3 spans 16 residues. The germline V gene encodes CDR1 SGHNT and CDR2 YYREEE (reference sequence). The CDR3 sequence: CASSSGLAGGEDTQYF. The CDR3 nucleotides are TGTGCCAGCAGCTCGGGCCTAGCGGGAGGTGAAGATACGCAGTATTTT.

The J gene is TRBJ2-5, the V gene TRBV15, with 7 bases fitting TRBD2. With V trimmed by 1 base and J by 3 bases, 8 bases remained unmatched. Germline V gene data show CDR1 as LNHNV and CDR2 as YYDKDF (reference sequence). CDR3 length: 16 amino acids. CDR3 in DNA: TGTGCCACCAGCAGAGTCGTCTGGGGGAGGGAAGAGACCCAGTACTTC. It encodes CATSRVVWGREETQYF.

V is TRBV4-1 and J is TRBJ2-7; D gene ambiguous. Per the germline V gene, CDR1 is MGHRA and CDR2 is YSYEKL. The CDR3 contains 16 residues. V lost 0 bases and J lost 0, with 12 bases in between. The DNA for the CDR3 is TGCGCCAGCAGCCAAGATTTGGCAGAGAGCTCCTACGAGCAGTACTTC. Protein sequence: CASSQDLAESSYEQYF.

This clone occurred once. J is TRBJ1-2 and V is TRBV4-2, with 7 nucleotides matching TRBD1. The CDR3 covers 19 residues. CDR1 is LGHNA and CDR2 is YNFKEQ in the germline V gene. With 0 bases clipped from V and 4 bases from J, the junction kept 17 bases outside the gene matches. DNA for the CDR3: TGTGCCAGCAGCCAAGAATCGACGGGACAGCCTTCCGGGAGCTATGGCTACACCTTC. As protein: CASSQESTGQPSGSYGYTF.

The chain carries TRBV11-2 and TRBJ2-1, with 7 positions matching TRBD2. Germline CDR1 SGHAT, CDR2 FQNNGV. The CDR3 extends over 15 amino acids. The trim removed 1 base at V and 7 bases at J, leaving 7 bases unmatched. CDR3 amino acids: CASSLGLAVLNEQFF. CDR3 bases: TGTGCCAGCAGCTTAGGGCTAGCGGTCTTAAATGAGCAGTTCTTC.

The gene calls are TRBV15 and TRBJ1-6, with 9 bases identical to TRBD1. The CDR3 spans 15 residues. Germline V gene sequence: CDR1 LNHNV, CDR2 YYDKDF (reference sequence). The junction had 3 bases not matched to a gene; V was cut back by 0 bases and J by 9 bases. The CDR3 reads CATSRDRDRVSPLHF. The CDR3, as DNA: TGTGCCACCAGCAGAGACCGGGACAGGGTTTCACCCCTCCACTTT.

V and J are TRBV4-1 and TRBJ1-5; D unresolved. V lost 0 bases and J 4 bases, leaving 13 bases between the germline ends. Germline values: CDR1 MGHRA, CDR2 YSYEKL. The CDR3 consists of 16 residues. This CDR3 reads CASSQDLGRQNQPQHF. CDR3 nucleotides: TGCGCCAGCAGCCAAGATCTAGGACGGCAAAATCAGCCCCAGCATTTT.

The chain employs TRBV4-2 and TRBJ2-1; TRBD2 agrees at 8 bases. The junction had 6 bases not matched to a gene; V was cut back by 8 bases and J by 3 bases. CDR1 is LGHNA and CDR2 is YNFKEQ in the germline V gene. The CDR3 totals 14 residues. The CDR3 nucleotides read TGTGCCAGCGACGCGGGAGGAGACTACAATGAGCAGTTCTTC. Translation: CASDAGGDYNEQFF.

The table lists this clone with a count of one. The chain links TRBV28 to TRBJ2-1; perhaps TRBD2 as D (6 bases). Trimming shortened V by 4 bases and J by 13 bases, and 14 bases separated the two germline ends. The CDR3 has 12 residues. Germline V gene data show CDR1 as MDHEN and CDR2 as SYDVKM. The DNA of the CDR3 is TGTGCCAGCAGTTCTCCCGGGAGAGGACAGTTCTTC. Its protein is CASSSPGRGQFF.

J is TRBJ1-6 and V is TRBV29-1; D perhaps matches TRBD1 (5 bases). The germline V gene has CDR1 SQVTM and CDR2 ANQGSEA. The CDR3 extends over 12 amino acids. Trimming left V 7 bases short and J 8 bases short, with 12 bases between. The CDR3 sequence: CSARDGYSPLHF. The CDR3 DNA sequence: TGCAGCGCACGGGACGGCTATTCACCCCTCCACTTT.

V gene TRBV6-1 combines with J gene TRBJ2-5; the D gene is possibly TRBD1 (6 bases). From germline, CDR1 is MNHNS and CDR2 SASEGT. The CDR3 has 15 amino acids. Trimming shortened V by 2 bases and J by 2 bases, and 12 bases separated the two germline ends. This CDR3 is CASSEIFQGQETQYF. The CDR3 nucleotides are TGTGCCAGCAGTGAAATCTTCCAGGGGCAAGAGACCCAGTACTTC.

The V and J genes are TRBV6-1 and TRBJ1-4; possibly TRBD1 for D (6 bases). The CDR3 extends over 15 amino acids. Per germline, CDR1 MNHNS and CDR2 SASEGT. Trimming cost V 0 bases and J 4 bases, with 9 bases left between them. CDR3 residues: CASSEALGGNEKLFF. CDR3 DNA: TGTGCCAGCAGTGAAGCGCTAGGGGGTAATGAAAAACTGTTTTTT.

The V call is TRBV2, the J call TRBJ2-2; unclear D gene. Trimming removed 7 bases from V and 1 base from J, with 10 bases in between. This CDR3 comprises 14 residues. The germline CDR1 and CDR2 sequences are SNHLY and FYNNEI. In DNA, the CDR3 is TGTGCCAGCATCATGGGCGGGAACACCGGGGAGCTGTTTTTT. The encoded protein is CASIMGGNTGELFF. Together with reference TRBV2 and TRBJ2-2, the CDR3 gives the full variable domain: EPEVTQTPSHQVTQMGQEVILRCVPISNHLYFYWYRQILGQKVEFLVSFYNNEISEKSEIFDDQFSVERPDGSNFTLKIRSTKLEDSAMYFCASIMGGNTGELFFGEGSRLTVL.

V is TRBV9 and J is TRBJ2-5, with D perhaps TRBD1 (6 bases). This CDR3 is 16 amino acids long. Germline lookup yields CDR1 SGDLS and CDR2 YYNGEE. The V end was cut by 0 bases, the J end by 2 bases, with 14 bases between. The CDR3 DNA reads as TGTGCCAGCAGCGTAGGGTCCAGGGGTGAACAAGAGACCCAGTACTTC. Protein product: CASSVGSRGEQETQYF.

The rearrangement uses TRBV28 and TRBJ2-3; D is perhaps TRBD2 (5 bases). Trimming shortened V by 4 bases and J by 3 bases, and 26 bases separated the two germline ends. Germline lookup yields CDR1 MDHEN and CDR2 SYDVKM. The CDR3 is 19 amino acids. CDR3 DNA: TGTGCCAGCAGTTCTCCATACCTCACTAGTGGCCCAAAGACAGATACGCAGTATTTT. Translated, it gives CASSSPYLTSGPKTDTQYF.

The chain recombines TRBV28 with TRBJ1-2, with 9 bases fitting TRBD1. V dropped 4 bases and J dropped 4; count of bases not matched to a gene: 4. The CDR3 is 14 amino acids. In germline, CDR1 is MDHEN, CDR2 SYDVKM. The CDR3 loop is CASSSGQGTYGYTF. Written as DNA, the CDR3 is TGTGCCAGCAGTTCCGGACAGGGGACCTATGGCTACACCTTC.

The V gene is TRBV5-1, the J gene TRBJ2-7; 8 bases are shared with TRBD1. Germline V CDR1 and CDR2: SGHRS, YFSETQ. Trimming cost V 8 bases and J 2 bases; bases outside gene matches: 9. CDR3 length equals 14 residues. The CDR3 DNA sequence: TGCGCCAGTACCGGGACAGGAAAAACCTACGAGCAGTACTTC. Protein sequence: CASTGTGKTYEQYF. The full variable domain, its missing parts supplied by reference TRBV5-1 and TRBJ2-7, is KAGVTQTPRYLIKTRGQQVTLSCSPISGHRSVSWYQQTPGQGLQFLFEYFSETQRNKGNFPGRFSGRQFSNSRSEMNVSTLELGDSALYLCASTGTGKTYEQYFGPGTRLTVT.